This T cell receptor beta chain was profiled in a study of regulatory T cells in long-lasting Graves disease. Study results and limitations: Whereas 966 public clonotypes were shared by new patients, persistent patients shared more, at some 2,500. Accuracy might have suffered from few samples.

This clonotype has a handful of counts. Its antigen is unknown. For TCR beta, libraries came from iRepertoire HTBI primers and Arm-PCR of CDR3 regions. MiXCR was run by TCRdb on the multiplex PCR reads, yielding one entry per CDR3 protein. The sample yields about 500,000 distinct CDR3 sequences, about 11% seen once. The CDR3 has 15 amino acids. V lost 0 bases and J 2 bases, leaving 9 bases between the germline ends. Germline CDR1 reads LGHNA; CDR2 reads YSLEER. As for time point: newly diagnosed GD, antithyroid drugs for less than 3 months. The TCR library was prepared using RNA isolated from PBMCs. These data were also filed under a second study, of T cells in Graves' hyperthyroidism and ophthalmopathy.

This sequence was found in a woman aged 25 to 39 with Graves disease. Sequences were derived from peripheral blood mononuclear cells (PBMCs), sampled at new diagnosis, from a patient treated with antithyroid drugs. The chain couples TRBV4-3 to TRBJ2-3; D is possibly TRBD2 (5 bases). Written as DNA, the CDR3 is TGCGCCAGCAGCCAAGAAGAGCGGCTCACAGATACGCAGTATTTT. Translated, it gives CASSQEERLTDTQYF.